Following are 29 T cell receptor beta chains from one sample sequenced in a study of blood T cell repertoires in COVID-19. The data were produced by immunoSEQ multiplex PCR, yet TCRdb's version contains in-frame clones alone and is incomplete. The sample contains 300,000 to 400,000 clones, 85% to 90% of which appear only once. Material for sequencing was PBMCs or T cells enriched from blood (not recorded which). Receptors were obtained from a woman aged 25 to 39 with acute COVID-19.

The chain joins TRBV24-1 to TRBJ2-3, with D possibly TRBD1 on 6 matching bases. The CDR3 runs to 13 residues. Trimming removed 3 bases at V and 7 bases at J, with 10 bases between. CDR1 and CDR2 from the germline V gene are KGHDR and SFDVKD. The CDR3 region is CATSDRQANTQYF. The DNA of the CDR3 is TGTGCCACCAGTGATCGACAGGCTAATACGCAGTATTTT.

This clone was seen only a few times. The rearrangement joins TRBV19 to TRBJ1-1; D perhaps matches TRBD1 (5 bases). Germline CDR1 and CDR2: LNHDA and SQIVND (reference sequence). The CDR3 is 13 amino acids. V was pared by 3 bases and J by 4 bases, with 9 bases between. CDR3 in DNA: TGTGCCAGTAGTATCTCCCAGGGCACTGAAGCTTTCTTT. Protein: CASSISQGTEAFF.

The chain couples TRBV7-9 to TRBJ2-3; 7 bases line up with TRBD2. With V trimmed by 4 bases and J by 0 bases, 7 bases remained unmatched. CDR3 length: 16 residues. Germline V lookup: CDR1 SEHNR, CDR2 FQNEAQ (reference sequence). The CDR3 loop reads CASSSKSGASTDTQYF. For the CDR3, the DNA is TGTGCCAGCAGCTCGAAAAGCGGGGCCAGCACAGATACGCAGTATTTT.

The V gene is TRBV10-3, the J gene TRBJ1-5; D unresolved. The CDR3 has 17 amino acids. Per germline, CDR1 ENHRY and CDR2 SYGVKD. V lost 0 bases, J lost 2 bases, and 14 bases lay in between. The CDR3 bases are TGTGCCATCAGTGAGTCGACCGACTTACATCGCAATCAGCCCCAGCATTTT. It codes for CAISESTDLHRNQPQHF.

V gene TRBV12-5 combines with J gene TRBJ1-4; possible D gene TRBD1, 5 bases. Germline CDR1 is LGHNT and CDR2 is FRNRAP. The CDR3 runs to 17 residues. Trimming stripped 2 bases from V and 12 bases from J, with 25 bases between. As DNA, the CDR3 is TGTGCTAGTGGTTTGAGTCCAGACAGCGACCCACCCCGGGAACTGTTTTTT. Translating it yields CASGLSPDSDPPRELFF.

The genes are TRBV5-1 and TRBJ2-3; 10 positions agree with TRBD1. The germline V gene encodes CDR1 SGHRS and CDR2 YFSETQ. This CDR3 spans 16 amino acids. J gave up 2 bases and V 4 bases, and 7 bases lay outside the gene matches. CDR3 sequence (DNA): TGCGCCAGCAGCATCTCCGGGACAGGGGCCACAGATACGCAGTATTTT. It yields the protein CASSISGTGATDTQYF. The full variable domain, in which reference TRBV5-1 and TRBJ2-3 provide the parts outside the CDR3, is KAGVTQTPRYLIKTRGQQVTLSCSPISGHRSVSWYQQTPGQGLQFLFEYFSETQRNKGNFPGRFSGRQFSNSRSEMNVSTLELGDSALYLCASSISGTGATDTQYFGPGTRLTVL.

Here the CDR3 reads CASSTRGAGNTIYF. CDR3 bases: TGTGCCAGCAGCACTCGGGGAGCTGGAAACACCATATATTTT. The chain has TRBV6-6 and TRBJ1-3; no reliable D call. V was trimmed by 6 bases and J by 2 bases, leaving 11 bases between them. Per the germline V gene, CDR1 is MNHNY and CDR2 is SVGAGI (reference sequence). This CDR3 has 14 residues.

The CDR3 DNA reads TGTGCCAGCAGCTTAGCGGCAGGGTCCACCTACGAGCAGTACTTC. Translating it yields CASSLAAGSTYEQYF. This chain joins TRBV13 and TRBJ2-7; maybe TRBD1 (5 bases). The V gene's germline CDR1 is PRHDT and CDR2 FYEKMQ (reference sequence). This CDR3 region has 15 residues. V gave up 1 base and J gave up 2 bases, with 12 bases separating them.

This clone occurred many times. The chain links TRBV5-6 to TRBJ2-7, with 8 nucleotides matching TRBD2. The CDR3 length is 15 residues. V lost 0 bases and J lost 5; bases outside the gene matches: 7. CDR1 and CDR2 (germline): SGHDT, YYEEEE. This CDR3 reads CASSLVGAGGNEQYF. In nucleotides, the CDR3 is TGTGCCAGCAGCTTGGTTGGTGCGGGGGGTAACGAGCAGTACTTC.

This chain joins TRBV7-6 and TRBJ2-7; the D gene is possibly TRBD2 (6 bases). V lost 2 bases and J 0 bases, leaving 11 bases between the germline ends. The CDR3 consists of 15 residues. Germline assignment: CDR1 SGHVS and CDR2 FNYEAQ. Here the CDR3 reads CASSLPGGDSYEQYF. In DNA form, the CDR3 reads TGTGCCAGCAGCTTACCTGGCGGGGACTCCTACGAGCAGTACTTC.

In its sample, this clone was seen many times. V is TRBV7-8 and J is TRBJ1-1; D remains unclear. CDR3 length equals 13 residues. Between the trimmed V and J ends, which lost 0 bases and 9 bases, there was a span of 11 bases. The germline V gene has CDR1 SGHVS and CDR2 FQNEAQ. Written as DNA, the CDR3 is TGTGCCAGCAGCTTAGCTGGCGGTCCCCAAGCTTTCTTT. Residues: CASSLAGGPQAFF.

The chain couples TRBV19 to TRBJ2-1; 7 bases match TRBD1. Germline CDR1 LNHDA, CDR2 SQIVND (reference sequence). The CDR3 spans 14 residues. V was clipped by 9 bases and J by 9 bases; unmatched bases: 14. CDR3: CASNRDRGKIEQFF. The CDR3 bases are TGTGCCAGCAACCGGGACAGAGGGAAAATTGAGCAGTTCTTC.

V gene TRBV29-1 combines with J gene TRBJ1-1; weak D call: TRBD1 (5 bases). This CDR3 is 11 amino acids long. The V end lost 6 bases, the J end lost 10 bases, and 15 bases lay between the germline ends. Germline V gene sequence: CDR1 SQVTM, CDR2 ANQGSEA. The DNA of the CDR3 is TGCAGCGTGACCATGGGGCTGGGAGCTTTCTTT. Translated, it gives CSVTMGLGAFF.

V gene TRBV7-2 combines with J gene TRBJ2-3; tentative D call: TRBD2 (5 bases). Germline CDR1 SGHTA, CDR2 FQGNSA. The CDR3 loop spans 15 amino acids. The V end was cut by 4 bases, the J end by 8 bases, with 19 bases between. The CDR3 DNA reads as TGTGCCAGCAGCTCGCCCGGACTTCCCACTACTACGCAGTATTTT. This encodes CASSSPGLPTTTQYF.

The chain carries TRBV6-1 and TRBJ1-6, with a tentative D call TRBD1 (5 bases). This CDR3 is 16 amino acids long. The V end was cut by 0 bases, the J end by 1 base, with 7 bases between. Germline-derived CDR1 and CDR2 are MNHNS and SASEGT. The DNA of the CDR3 is TGTGCCAGCAGTGAAGCGGGGGGATCCTATAATTCACCCCTCCACTTT. Residues: CASSEAGGSYNSPLHF.

The genes are TRBV5-1 and TRBJ1-2; D unresolved. The CDR3 is 15 amino acids. Germline lookup yields CDR1 SGHRS and CDR2 YFSETQ. V was trimmed by 0 bases and J by 6 bases, leaving 15 bases between them. DNA of the CDR3: TGCGCCAGCAGCTTGGCCAGTCGCAAGGAGGATGGCTACACCTTC. It yields the protein CASSLASRKEDGYTF.

The chain uses TRBV19 and TRBJ1-1; D unclear. Looked up from germline, CDR1 is LNHDA and CDR2 is SQIVND (reference sequence). This CDR3 has 13 amino acids. With 2 bases removed from V and 1 base from J, the gap between germline ends came to 5 bases. The CDR3 coding sequence is TGTGCCAGTAGTATAAGCGAGAACACTGAAGCTTTCTTT. This codes for CASSISENTEAFF.

This clone was observed a handful of times. The rearrangement links TRBV10-1 to TRBJ2-1; possible D gene TRBD1, 6 bases. V was pared by 5 bases and J by 2 bases, with 13 bases between. This CDR3 contains 15 residues. Germline-derived CDR1 and CDR2 are WNHNN and SYGVQD (reference sequence). The CDR3 DNA follows: TGCGCCAGCAGTTACCGGGACACTGCCTACAATGAGCAGTTCTTC. This encodes CASSYRDTAYNEQFF.

The chain has TRBV24-1 and TRBJ2-3; 7 positions agree with TRBD2. The CDR3 contains 15 residues. V shed 7 bases and J 2 bases; nucleotides not matched to a gene: 8. CDR1 and CDR2 (germline): KGHDR, SFDVKD. CDR3 nucleotide sequence: TGTGCCACCAGCTCCCAAGCGGGGATCACAGATACGCAGTATTTT. Amino acid sequence: CATSSQAGITDTQYF.

The chain joins TRBV6-5 to TRBJ1-2, with D unclear. Germline V gene lookup returns CDR1 MNHEY and CDR2 SVGAGI. V shed 0 bases and J shed 2 bases, with 7 bases lying between them. The CDR3 extends over 14 amino acids. The CDR3 coding sequence is TGTGCCAGCAGTTACTCGCGCAGGAACTATGGCTACACCTTC. Protein: CASSYSRRNYGYTF.

The chain has TRBV5-4 and TRBJ2-1, with 9 bases lining up with TRBD2. The CDR3 spans 15 residues. J was trimmed by 7 bases and V by 0 bases; bases with no gene match: 5. Germline V lookup: CDR1 SGHNT, CDR2 YYREEE (reference sequence). The CDR3 DNA reads TGTGCCAGCAGCTTGGAAGGCGGGGGGGCAAATGAGCAGTTCTTC. This codes for CASSLEGGGANEQFF.

The chain is built from TRBV5-6 and TRBJ1-5; D is possibly TRBD1 (5 bases). Trimming pared 1 base from V and 5 bases from J, leaving 16 bases between. The CDR3 totals 16 residues. Germline CDR1 reads SGHDT; CDR2 reads YYEEEE. The chain's CDR3 is CASSLTGRWVDQPQHF. CDR3 DNA sequence: TGTGCCAGCAGCTTGACAGGAAGGTGGGTGGATCAGCCCCAGCATTTT.

This chain connects TRBV7-2 to TRBJ1-2; D not resolved. V gave up 5 bases and J gave up 4 bases, with 5 bases separating them. Germline CDR1 is SGHTA and CDR2 is FQGNSA. The CDR3 consists of 11 residues. This chain's CDR3 is CASSQAYGYTF. CDR3 in DNA: TGTGCCAGCAGCCAGGCCTATGGCTACACCTTC.

This sequence joins TRBV10-3 and TRBJ2-5; 9 bases agree with TRBD1. This CDR3 has 15 residues. The V segment lost 9 bases and the J segment 4 bases; nucleotides outside the gene matches: 12. Germline-derived CDR1 and CDR2 are ENHRY and SYGVKD. CDR3 sequence reads: CAISRTGENGETQYF. Here the CDR3 DNA reads TGTGCCATTAGCCGGACAGGGGAGAATGGAGAGACCCAGTACTTC.

This chain links TRBV7-9 with TRBJ2-6; 7 nucleotides agree with TRBD1. This CDR3 is 17 amino acids long. J was trimmed by 4 bases and V by 1 base; bases with no gene match: 7. Germline assignment: CDR1 SEHNR and CDR2 FQNEAQ (reference sequence). This chain's CDR3 is CASSLGLTGIGANVLTF. The CDR3 DNA reads TGTGCCAGCAGCTTAGGCCTGACAGGGATCGGGGCCAACGTCCTGACTTTC.

The CDR3 loop reads CATSSRGLSTEAFF. DNA for the CDR3: TGTGCCACCAGCAGCAGGGGACTAAGCACTGAAGCTTTCTTT. The gene calls are TRBV15 and TRBJ1-1, with D possibly TRBD1 on 6 matching bases. The CDR3 covers 14 residues. Germline assignment: CDR1 LNHNV and CDR2 YYDKDF (reference sequence). The V gene lost 3 bases and the J gene lost 4 bases, with 12 bases spanning the gap.

The rearrangement uses TRBV6-1 and TRBJ1-3; a possible D gene is TRBD1 (5 bases). Between the trimmed V and J ends, which lost 0 bases and 3 bases, there was a span of 15 bases. The CDR3 is 17 amino acids. Germline CDR1 is MNHNS and CDR2 is SASEGT. The CDR3 here is CASSEALGALFGNTIYF. DNA of the CDR3: TGTGCCAGCAGTGAAGCGCTAGGGGCCTTGTTTGGAAACACCATATATTTT.

Concerning this clone: This same CDR3 is encoded by further DNA sequences in the sample. The chain couples TRBV7-2 to TRBJ2-7, with unresolved D. CDR3 size: 13 residues. Trimming removed 1 base at V and 4 bases at J, with 8 bases between. Per the germline V gene, CDR1 is SGHTA and CDR2 is FQGNSA. CDR3 coding DNA: TGTGCCAGCAGCTTAGACGTTCGGTACGAGCAGTACTTC. Encoded protein: CASSLDVRYEQYF.

This chain uses TRBV11-2 with TRBJ2-1, with D unresolved. CDR3 length equals 14 residues. Trimming removed 5 bases from V and 4 bases from J, with 12 bases in between. Looked up from germline, CDR1 is SGHAT and CDR2 is FQNNGV. The DNA for the CDR3 is TGTGCCAGCAGCGATACTATTGCGTACAATGAGCAGTTCTTC. Translation: CASSDTIAYNEQFF.